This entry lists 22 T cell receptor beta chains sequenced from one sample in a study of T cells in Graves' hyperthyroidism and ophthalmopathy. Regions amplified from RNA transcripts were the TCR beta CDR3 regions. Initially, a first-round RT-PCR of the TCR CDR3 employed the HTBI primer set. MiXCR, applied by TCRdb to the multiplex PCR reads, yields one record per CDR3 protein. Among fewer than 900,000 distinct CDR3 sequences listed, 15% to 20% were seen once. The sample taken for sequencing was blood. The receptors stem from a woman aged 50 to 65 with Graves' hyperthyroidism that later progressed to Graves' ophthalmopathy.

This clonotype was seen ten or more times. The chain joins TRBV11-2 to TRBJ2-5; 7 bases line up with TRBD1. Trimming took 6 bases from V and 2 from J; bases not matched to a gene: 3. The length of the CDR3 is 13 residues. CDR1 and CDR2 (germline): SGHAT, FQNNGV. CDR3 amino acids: CASRLTGQETQYF. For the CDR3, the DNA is TGTGCCAGCAGATTGACAGGGCAAGAGACCCAGTACTTC.

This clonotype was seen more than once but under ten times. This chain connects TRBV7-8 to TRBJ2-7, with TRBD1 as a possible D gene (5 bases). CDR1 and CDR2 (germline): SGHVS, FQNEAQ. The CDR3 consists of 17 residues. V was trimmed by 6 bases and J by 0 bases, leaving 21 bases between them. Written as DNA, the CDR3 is TGTGCCAGCAGTACTAACGTAGGGCAGGGTCGCTCCTACGAGCAGTACTTC. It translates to CASSTNVGQGRSYEQYF. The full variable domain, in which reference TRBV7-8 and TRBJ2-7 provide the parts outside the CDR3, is GAGVSQSPRYKVAKRGQDVALRCDPISGHVSLFWYQQALGQGPEFLTYFQNEAQLDKSGLPSDRFFAERPEGSVSTLKIQRTQQEDSAVYLCASSTNVGQGRSYEQYFGPGTRLTVT.

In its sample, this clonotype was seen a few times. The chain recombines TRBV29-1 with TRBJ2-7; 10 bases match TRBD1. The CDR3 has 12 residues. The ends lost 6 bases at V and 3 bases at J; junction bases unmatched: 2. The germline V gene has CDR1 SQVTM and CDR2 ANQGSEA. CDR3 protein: CSVGTGVYEQYF. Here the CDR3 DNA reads TGCAGCGTGGGGACAGGGGTCTACGAGCAGTACTTC.

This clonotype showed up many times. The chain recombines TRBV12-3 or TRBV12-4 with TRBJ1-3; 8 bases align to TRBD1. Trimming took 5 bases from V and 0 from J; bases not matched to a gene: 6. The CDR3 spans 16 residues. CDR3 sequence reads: CASSNGQGLSGNTIYF. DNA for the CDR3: TGTGCCAGCAGTAACGGACAGGGACTCTCTGGAAACACCATATATTTT.

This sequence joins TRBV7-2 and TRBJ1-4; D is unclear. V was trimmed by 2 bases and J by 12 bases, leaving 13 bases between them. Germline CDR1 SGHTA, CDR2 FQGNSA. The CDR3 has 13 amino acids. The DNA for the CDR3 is TGTGCCAGCAGCTTAAACGGCGCCATTGAACTGTTTTTT. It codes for CASSLNGAIELFF.

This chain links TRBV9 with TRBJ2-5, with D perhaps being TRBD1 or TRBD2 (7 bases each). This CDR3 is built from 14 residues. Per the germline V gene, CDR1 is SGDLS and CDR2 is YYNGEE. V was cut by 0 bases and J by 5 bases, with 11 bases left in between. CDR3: CASSVDQGGETQYF. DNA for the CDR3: TGTGCCAGCAGCGTAGATCAGGGGGGGGAGACCCAGTACTTC.

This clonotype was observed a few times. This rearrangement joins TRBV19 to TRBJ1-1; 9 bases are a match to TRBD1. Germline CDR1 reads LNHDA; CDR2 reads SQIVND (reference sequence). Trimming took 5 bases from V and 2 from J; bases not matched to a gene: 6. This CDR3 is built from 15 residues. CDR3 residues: CASSSDRGINTEAFF. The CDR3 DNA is TGTGCCAGTAGTTCAGACAGGGGGATTAACACTGAAGCTTTCTTT.

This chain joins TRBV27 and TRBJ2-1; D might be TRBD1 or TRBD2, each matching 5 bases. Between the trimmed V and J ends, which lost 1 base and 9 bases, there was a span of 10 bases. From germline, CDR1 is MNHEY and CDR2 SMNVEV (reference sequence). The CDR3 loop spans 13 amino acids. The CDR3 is CASSLWGPVEQFF. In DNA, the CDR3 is TGTGCCAGCAGTTTATGGGGACCCGTTGAGCAGTTCTTC.

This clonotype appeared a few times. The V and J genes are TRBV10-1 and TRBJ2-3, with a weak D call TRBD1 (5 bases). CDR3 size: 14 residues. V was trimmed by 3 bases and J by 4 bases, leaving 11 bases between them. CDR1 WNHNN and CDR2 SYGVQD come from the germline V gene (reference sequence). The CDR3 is CASSDLQGPDTQYF. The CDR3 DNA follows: TGCGCCAGCAGTGATCTCCAGGGCCCAGATACGCAGTATTTT.

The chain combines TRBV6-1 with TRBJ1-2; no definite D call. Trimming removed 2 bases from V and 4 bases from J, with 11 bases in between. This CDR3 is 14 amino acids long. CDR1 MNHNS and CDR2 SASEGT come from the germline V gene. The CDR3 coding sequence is TGTGCCAGCAGTGAACAGAGTCAGAGCTATGGCTACACCTTC. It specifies CASSEQSQSYGYTF.

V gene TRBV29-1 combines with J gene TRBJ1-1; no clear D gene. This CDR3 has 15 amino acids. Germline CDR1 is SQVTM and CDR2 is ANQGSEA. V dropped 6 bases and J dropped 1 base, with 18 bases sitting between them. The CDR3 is CSVGSSGLPNTEAFF. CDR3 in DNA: TGCAGCGTGGGGTCGTCAGGACTCCCGAACACTGAAGCTTTCTTT.

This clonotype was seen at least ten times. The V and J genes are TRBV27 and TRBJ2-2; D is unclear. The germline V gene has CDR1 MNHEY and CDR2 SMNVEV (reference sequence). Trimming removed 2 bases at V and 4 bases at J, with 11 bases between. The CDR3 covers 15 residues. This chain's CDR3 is CASSLLGFTTGELFF. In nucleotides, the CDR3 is TGTGCCAGCAGTTTACTAGGGTTTACCACCGGGGAGCTGTTTTTT.

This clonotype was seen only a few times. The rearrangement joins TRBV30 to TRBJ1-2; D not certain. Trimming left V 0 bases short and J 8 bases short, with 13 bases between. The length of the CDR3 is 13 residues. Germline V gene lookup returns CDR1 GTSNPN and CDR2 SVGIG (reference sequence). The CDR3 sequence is CAWSVQGLGGYTF. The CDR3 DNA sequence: TGTGCCTGGAGTGTACAAGGGTTGGGAGGCTACACCTTC.

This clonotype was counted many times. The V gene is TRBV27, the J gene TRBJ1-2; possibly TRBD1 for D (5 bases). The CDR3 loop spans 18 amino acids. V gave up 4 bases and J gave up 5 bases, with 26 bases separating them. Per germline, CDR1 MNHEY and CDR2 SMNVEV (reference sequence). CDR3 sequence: CASSWASEGLRRVYGYTF. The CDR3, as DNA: TGTGCCAGCAGTTGGGCCTCCGAGGGGTTAAGGAGGGTTTATGGCTACACCTTC.

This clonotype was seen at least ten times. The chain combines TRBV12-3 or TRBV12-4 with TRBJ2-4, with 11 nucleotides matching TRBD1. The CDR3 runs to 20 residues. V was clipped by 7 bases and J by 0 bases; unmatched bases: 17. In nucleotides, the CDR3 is TGTGCCAGCACCAAAGGGACAGGGGGTCCCTCCCCCTTAGCCAAAAACATTCAGTACTTC. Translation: CASTKGTGGPSPLAKNIQYF.

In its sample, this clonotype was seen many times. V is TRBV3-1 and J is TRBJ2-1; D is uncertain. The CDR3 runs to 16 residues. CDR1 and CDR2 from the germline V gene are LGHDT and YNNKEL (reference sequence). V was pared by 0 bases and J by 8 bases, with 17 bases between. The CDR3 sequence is CASSQDLANPLDEQFF. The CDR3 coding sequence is TGTGCCAGCAGCCAAGACCTTGCTAACCCTTTAGATGAGCAGTTCTTC.

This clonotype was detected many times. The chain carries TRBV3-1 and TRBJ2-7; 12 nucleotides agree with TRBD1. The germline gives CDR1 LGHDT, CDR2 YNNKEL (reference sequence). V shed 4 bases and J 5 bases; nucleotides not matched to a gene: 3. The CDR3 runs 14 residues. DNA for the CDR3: TGTGCCAGCAGCCCCGGGACAGGGGGCAACGAGCAGTACTTC. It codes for CASSPGTGGNEQYF.

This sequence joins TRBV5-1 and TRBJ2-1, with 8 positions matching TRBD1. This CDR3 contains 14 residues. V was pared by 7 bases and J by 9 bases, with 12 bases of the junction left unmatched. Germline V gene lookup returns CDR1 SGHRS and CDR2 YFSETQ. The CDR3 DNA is TGCGCCAGCGCTGCACCTGGACAGGGAAGTGAGCAGTTCTTC. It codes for CASAAPGQGSEQFF.

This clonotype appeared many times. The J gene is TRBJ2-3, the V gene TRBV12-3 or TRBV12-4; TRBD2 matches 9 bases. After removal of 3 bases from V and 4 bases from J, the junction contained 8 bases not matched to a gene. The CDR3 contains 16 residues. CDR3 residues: CASSFVAGGHPDTQYF. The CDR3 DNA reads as TGTGCCAGCAGTTTCGTGGCGGGGGGGCACCCAGATACGCAGTATTTT.

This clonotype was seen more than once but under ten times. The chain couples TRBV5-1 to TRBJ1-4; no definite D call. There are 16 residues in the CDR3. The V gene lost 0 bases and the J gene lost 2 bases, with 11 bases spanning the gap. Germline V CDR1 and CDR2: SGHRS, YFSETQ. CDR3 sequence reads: CASSLDVQETNEKLFF. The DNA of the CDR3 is TGCGCCAGCAGCTTGGATGTTCAGGAGACTAATGAAAAACTGTTTTTT.

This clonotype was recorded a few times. CDR3 sequence: CASSLGGGTGTQYF. The CDR3 nucleotides are TGTGCCAGCAGCTTGGGTGGGGGGACGGGGACCCAGTACTTC. The gene calls are TRBV5-6 and TRBJ2-5; D perhaps matches TRBD2 (6 bases). CDR3 length equals 14 residues. Germline V gives CDR1 SGHDT, CDR2 YYEEEE. Trimming pared 0 bases from V and 7 bases from J, leaving 13 bases between. Filled out from reference TRBV5-6 and TRBJ2-5, the complete variable domain reads DAGVTQSPTHLIKTRGQQVTLRCSPKSGHDTVSWYQQALGQGPQFIFQYYEEEERQRGNFPDRFSGHQFPNYSSELNVNALLLGDSALYLCASSLGGGTGTQYFGPGTRLLVL.

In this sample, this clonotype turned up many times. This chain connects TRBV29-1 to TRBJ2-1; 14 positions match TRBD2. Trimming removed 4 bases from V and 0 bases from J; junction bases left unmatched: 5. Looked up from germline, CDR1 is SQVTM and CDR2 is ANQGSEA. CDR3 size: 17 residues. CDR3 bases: TGCAGCGTTGTGGGACTAGCGGGGGCCTACTCCTACAATGAGCAGTTCTTC. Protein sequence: CSVVGLAGAYSYNEQFF.